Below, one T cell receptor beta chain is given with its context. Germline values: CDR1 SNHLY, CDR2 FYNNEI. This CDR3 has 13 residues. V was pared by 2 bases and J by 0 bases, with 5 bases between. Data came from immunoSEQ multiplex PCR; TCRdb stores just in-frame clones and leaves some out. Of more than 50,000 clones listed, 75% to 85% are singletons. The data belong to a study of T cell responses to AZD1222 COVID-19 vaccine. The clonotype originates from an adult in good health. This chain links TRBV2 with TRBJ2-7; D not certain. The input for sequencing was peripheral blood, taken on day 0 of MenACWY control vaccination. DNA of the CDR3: TGTGCCAGCAGTGAATGGTACTCCTACGAGCAGTACTTC. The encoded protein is CASSEWYSYEQYF.